The T cell receptor beta chain under discussion was sequenced for a study of Ad26.COV2.S vaccination and SARS-CoV-2 variants (dated by TCRdb to the early 2020s). Regarding the complete study: Vaccine-arm donors came from COV1001, a multicentre, randomized, double-blind, placebo-controlled phase I-IIa trial of Ad26.COV2.S in healthy adults. Ad26.COV2.S was given intramuscularly at 5x10^10 or 1x10^11 viral particles, as a single shot or as two shots 56 days apart. The specificity and breadth of SARS-CoV-2-reactive T cell receptors after Ad26.COV2.S vaccination were assessed by TCRbeta repertoire sequencing. The TCR-sequenced set comprised approximately 30 samples: roughly 19 Ad26.COV2.S vaccine recipients, 5 placebo recipients and 8 SARS-CoV-2 convalescent individuals. Trial participants were randomized into five groups of five, in which low-dose or high-dose Ad26.COV2.S was given once or twice, or placebo was given on both occasions. Blinding of investigators to trial group allocation was maintained during experiments and outcome assessment.

Turning to this clone: Its antigen is not yet known. The sample holds no much larger clone one base away, and base qualities are not on file.

The study at large found these results: After vaccination, substantial breadth of spike-specific CD8+ and CD4+ T cell responses was reported. Ad26.COV2.S recipients had higher spike-specific TCR breadth than placebo recipients (P = 0.0014). Comparing responses between vaccine doses or regimens was not something the study was powered to do. Vaccine and placebo recipients had comparable non-spike TCR breadth, which fits with the vaccine containing only spike. The authors noted that total T cell responses may have been underestimated by the TCR breadth and depth analyses.

TCRbeta CDR3 regions were sequenced with the immunoSEQ Assay. After extraction, genomic DNA underwent amplification by bias-controlled multiplex PCR, followed by high-throughput sequencing. In the original analysis: Collapsing and filtering of sequences were performed to quantify the absolute abundance of each unique TCRbeta CDR3 region. T cell fraction was estimated by normalization of TCRbeta template counts to usable DNA, with usable DNA being measured through amplification of reference genes present in all nucleated cells. Repertoire TCRs were annotated as SARS-CoV-2-specific by exact matching of V gene, CDR3 amino acid sequence and J gene to a known reactive TCR set. The reference SARS-CoV-2 TCR set came from MIRA and was filtered for enrichment in COVID-19-positive ImmuneCODE repertoires, removing public or cross-reactive TCRs. Using the MIRA antigens, annotated TCRs were further analysed by specific ORF or by position within an ORF. Depth was the summed frequency of annotated unique rearrangements, while breadth was defined as annotated unique rearrangements over total unique productive rearrangements. Group comparisons of TCR breadth used two-sided Wilcoxon rank-sum tests. TCRdb re-hosts the immuneACCESS table, in-frame sequences only. Its copies lack some clones; in the studies checked, an unresolved V gene accounts for under half of them, and the cause for the rest is not known. V, J and clone size reflect that table, while D and trimming were determined from the DNA. The sample table lists almost 400,000 clones, about 88% of them with a count of one. Clones ranked in the top ten supply around 1.9% of the sample.

The treatment or condition label, read with the paper, signifies: some 20 received Ad26.COV2.S at low or high dose, single or two shots; roughly 5 received placebo; per-sample allocation not given. Repertoires of vaccine and placebo recipients were sequenced from samples taken on day 63 after the first injection. Between 29 July and 7 August 2020, Cohort 1b enrolled 20 to 30 adults aged 18-55 years at one site in Boston, USA. As a vaccine, Ad26.COV2.S was a replication-incompetent adenovirus type 26 vector that expressed a prefusion-stabilized SARS-CoV-2 spike protein derived from the original Wuhan strain. As encoded in the germline V gene, CDR1 is SNHLY while CDR2 is FYNNEI. V is reduced by 6 bases and J by 2 bases, leaving a spacing of 23 bases between them. CDR3 length: 17 amino acids, cysteine to phenylalanine. CDR3 DNA only is kept here, 51 bases in frame from base 1.

Source: peripheral blood, taken in a trial of Ad26.COV2.S vaccine versus placebo. The rearrangement combines TRBV2 with TRBJ2-7; the D segment may tentatively be TRBD1 or TRBD2, each giving 6 matched bases. The clonotype comes from a person aged 18-60 years who received the Ad26.COV2.S COVID-19 vaccine or a placebo. The CDR3 region reads CASSRQGSGRFPYEQYF. Read as DNA, the sequence is TGTGCCAGCAGCCGCCAGGGGAGCGGGCGGTTCCCCTACGAGCAGTACTTC.